This T cell receptor (beta chain) was observed in a study of blood T cell repertoires in COVID-19 (dated by TCRdb to about 2020). A note on the overall study: Samples covering the acute and convalescent phases of COVID-19 were provided by collaborators in the United States, Italy and Spain. The repertoires were made available in a free public database intended to serve as a resource for research on the immune response to SARS-CoV-2. The prospective study material was composed of cDNA or gDNA derived from T cells, B-cell-depleted T cells, or PBMCs. Subjects who had been exposed to COVID-19, were actively infected with it, or had recovered from it provided the deeply sampled blood TCRbeta repertoires that made up the dataset. Where available, HLA class I and class II types were taken from metadata supplied by the sample provider and were not determined by assay-based typing. Nearly every sample came with metadata listing a de-identified subject ID, COVID-19 status, age in years and sex. The samples were drawn from two sources: the first 160 participants of the ongoing ImmuneRACE study, and over 950 subjects contributed by 6 global collaborators. Results and caveats for the whole study, not just this receptor: The quantity of clinical and demographic metadata differed by source and by participant and was supplied without curation.

Each collaborating institution followed its own protocols to collect whole blood in K2EDTA tubes. For TCRbeta analysis, collaborators shipped samples in one of three forms: frozen whole blood, isolated PBMCs, or DNA extracted from either of those sample types. As for this clone: Its binding antigen is unknown. Within one base of it there is no much larger clone, and no base qualities were kept.

The immunoSEQ Assay, a bias-controlled multiplex PCR, was used to amplify TCRbeta CDR3 regions from genomic DNA. Concerning the study's data processing: Within the assay, amplification of reference gene primers was used to estimate how many nucleated cells each sample contained. To quantify the absolute abundance of each unique TCRbeta CDR3 rearrangement, sequence reads were collapsed and filtered. For each sample, productive Simpson clonality was calculated as the square root of Simpson's diversity index over productive rearrangements. TCRdb's version of the immuneACCESS table is confined to in-frame rearrangements and falls short of the full clone set. An unresolved V gene accounts for under half of the shortfall where checked; the remainder is of unknown origin. The V and J calls and the clone size are those of that table, but D and trimming were determined from the DNA. Recorded for this sample are fewer than 300,000 clones; approximately 86% of them occurred a single time. Of the sample, roughly 0.8% falls within the top ten clones.

This TCR derives from a young woman with acute or convalescent COVID-19. The specimen sequenced was peripheral blood.

The base sequence is TGTGCCAGTAGTATAGATCCGGCGGGCTCCTATAATTCACCCCTCCACTTT. This is translated as CASSIDPAGSYNSPLHF. The rearranged chain carries TRBV19 and TRBJ1-6, with the D gene uncertain. At the junction V is shortened by 0 bases and J by 0 bases, with 9 bases in between. Based on the germline V gene (reference sequence), the CDR1 and CDR2 sequences are LNHDA and SQIVND. The CDR3 starts with the cysteine, ends with the phenylalanine, and has 17 residues. The kept DNA is CDR3 alone, 51 bases in frame from the first base.